The source of this TCR beta chain is a study of human T cells and chemical hapten exposure. The CDR3 extends over 16 amino acids. The V and J ends lost 4 bases and 0 bases respectively, with 10 bases between them. The germline V gene encodes CDR1 LNHDA and CDR2 SQIVND (reference sequence). TCRdb reanalysed the RACE reads using MiXCR and keeps one entry per CDR3 protein. The sample has around 100,000 distinct CDR3 sequences; approximately 10% are singletons. Sample time point: patch test 2, 6 weeks after DPC sensitization. Described treatment: therapeutic diphenylcyclopropenone sensitization with weekly scalp DPC.

The starting material was whole blood, obtained in connection with sensitization to the hapten diphenylcyclopropenone (DPC). The gene calls are TRBV19 and TRBJ1-6; D is uncertain. The TCR originated in a woman aged 35 to 49 with alopecia areata. Some clones in this sample may be carry-over from other donors' samples. Here the CDR3 reads CASSTSGSSYNSPLHF. As DNA, the CDR3 is TGTGCCAGTAGTACCTCGGGGAGCTCCTATAATTCACCCCTCCACTTT. The full variable domain, completed using reference TRBV19 and TRBJ1-6, is DGGITQSPKYLFRKEGQNVTLSCEQNLNHDAMYWYRQDPGQGLRLIYYSQIVNDFQKGDIAEGYSVSREKKESFPLTVTSAQKNPTAFYLCASSTSGSSYNSPLHFGNGTRLTVT.